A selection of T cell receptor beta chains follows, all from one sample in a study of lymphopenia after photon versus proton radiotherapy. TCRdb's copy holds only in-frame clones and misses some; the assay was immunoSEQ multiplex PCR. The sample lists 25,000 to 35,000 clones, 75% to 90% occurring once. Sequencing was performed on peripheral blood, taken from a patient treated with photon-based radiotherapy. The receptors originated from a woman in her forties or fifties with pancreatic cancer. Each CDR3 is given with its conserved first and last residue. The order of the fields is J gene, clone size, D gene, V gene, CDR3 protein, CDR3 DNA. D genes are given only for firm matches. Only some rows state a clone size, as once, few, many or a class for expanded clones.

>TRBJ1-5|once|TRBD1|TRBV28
CASSTGVGQPQHF
TGTGCCAGCAGTACAGGGGTGGGACAGCCCCAGCATTTT
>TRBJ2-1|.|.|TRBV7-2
CASSLEFTASPLLSEQFF
TGTGCCAGCAGCTTAGAATTTACGGCTTCTCCGCTACTATCCGAGCAGTTCTTC
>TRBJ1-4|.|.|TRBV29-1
CSASHSTNEKLFF
TGCAGCGCTTCACACTCAACTAATGAAAAACTGTTTTTT
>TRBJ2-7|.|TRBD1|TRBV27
CASSLRGQAYEQYF
TGTGCCAGCAGTTTAAGGGGGCAAGCCTACGAGCAGTACTTC
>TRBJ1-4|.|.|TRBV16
CASSQPPREFGEKLFF
TGTGCCAGCAGCCAACCCCCCCGGGAATTTGGTGAAAAACTGTTTTTT
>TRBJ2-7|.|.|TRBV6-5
CASTGGPYEQYF
TGTGCCAGCACCGGGGGCCCCTACGAGCAGTACTTC
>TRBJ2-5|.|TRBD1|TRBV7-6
CASSSTGGVRKETQYF
TGTGCCAGCAGCTCGACAGGGGGCGTCCGCAAAGAGACCCAGTACTTC
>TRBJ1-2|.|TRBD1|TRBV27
CASSRDRATFYGYTF
TGTGCCAGCAGCCGGGACAGAGCCACCTTCTATGGCTACACCTTC
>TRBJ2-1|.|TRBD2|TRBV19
CASSITSGGSNEQFF
TGTGCCAGTAGTATAACTAGCGGAGGCAGTAATGAGCAGTTCTTC
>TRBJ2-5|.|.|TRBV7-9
CASSLDLGGRQETQYF
TGTGCCAGCAGCTTGGATTTGGGGGGGCGCCAAGAGACCCAGTACTTC
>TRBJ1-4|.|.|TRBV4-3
CASSQDSLINEKLFF
TGCGCCAGCAGCCAAGATTCGCTCATTAATGAAAAACTGTTTTTT
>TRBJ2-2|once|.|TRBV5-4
CASSTGTTTTGELFF
TGTGCCAGCAGCACCGGGACAACCACTACCGGGGAGCTGTTTTTT
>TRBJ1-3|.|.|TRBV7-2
CASSLKGTGGGNTIYF
TGTGCCAGCAGCTTAAAAGGGACGGGGGGCGGAAACACCATATATTTT